The clone carrying this TCR beta chain was found a few times. The target antigen is unknown. This entry is derived from a study of cytomegalovirus exposure and HLA in healthy donors. Study overall: There were tens of millions of unique TCRs (from HLA-typed donors) in an early data release.

General study findings and limits: A few of the chains that were CMV-associated were confirmed in vitro to be specific for CMV antigens. In a later analysis, TCR association rates varied by HLA locus: DRB1 most, HLA-C fewest.

Losses at the gene ends were 1 base for V and 1 base for J; bases not matched to a gene: 5. Germline lookup yields CDR1 SGHRS and CDR2 YFSETQ. This CDR3 spans 16 amino acids. 13 Jbeta primers and 60 Vbeta primers were used for the PCR. Assay: immunoSEQ multiplex PCR; the TCRdb copy retains only in-frame clones and omits some. The sample records fewer than 200,000 clones, roughly 84% being singletons. This clonotype was obtained from a male donor in good health and CMV-seronegative. The J gene is TRBJ2-4, the V gene TRBV5-1; 7 positions agree with TRBD1. The sample consisted of PBMCs. CDR3 region: CASSLPQDRAKNIQYF. The CDR3 DNA is TGCGCCAGCAGCTTGCCCCAGGACAGGGCCAAAAACATTCAGTACTTC.